This T cell receptor beta chain is drawn from a study of blood T cell repertoires in COVID-19. At the level of the study: Collection of acute and convalescent COVID-19 samples took place in the United States, Italy and Spain. PBMCs, B-cell-depleted T cells, or T cells were the source of the cDNA or gDNA that made up the material.

Trimming cost V 6 bases and J 4 bases, with 7 bases left between them. CDR1 and CDR2 from the germline V gene are MNHEY and SVGAGI. The CDR3 runs to 12 residues. How the authors handled the data: Amplification of reference gene primers provided the estimated nucleated cell counts. Clones were read by immunoSEQ multiplex PCR, and TCRdb kept only the in-frame ones, dropping some. D and trimming come from the DNA, and the V and J calls and clone size come from that table. The table includes roughly 55,000 clones, roughly 80% detected once. The chain is built from TRBV6-5 and TRBJ1-5; D gene ambiguous. This clonotype was obtained from a woman aged 60-75 years with acute or convalescent COVID-19. Sequenced material: peripheral blood. The chain's CDR3 is CASREGNQPQHF. The CDR3 DNA is TGTGCCAGCAGGGAGGGAAATCAGCCCCAGCATTTT.